Shown below are 18 T cell receptor beta chains from a single sample sequenced in a study of blood T cell repertoires in COVID-19. Only in-frame clones appear in the TCRdb table, and some are missing; sequencing was by immunoSEQ multiplex PCR. The sample lists around 450,000 clones, around 91% occurring once. The material sequenced was PBMCs or T cells enriched from blood (not recorded which). Receptors were obtained from a young man who had recovered from COVID-19.

The chain joins TRBV5-6 to TRBJ2-1; D gene uncertain. Per germline, CDR1 SGHDT and CDR2 YYEEEE. The CDR3 spans 12 residues. Trimming left V 0 bases short and J 5 bases short, with 3 bases between. CDR3 sequence: CASSLVDNEQFF. Here the CDR3 DNA reads TGTGCCAGCAGCTTGGTAGACAATGAGCAGTTCTTC.

The chain joins TRBV5-8 to TRBJ2-1; 14 positions agree with TRBD2. The length of the CDR3 is 16 residues. V shed 5 bases and J 9 bases; nucleotides not matched to a gene: 10. CDR1 SGHTS and CDR2 YDEGEE come from the germline V gene. The CDR3 nucleotides read TGTGCCAGCAGACCGCCGGGACTAGCGGGAGTAACTGAGCAGTTCTTC. It yields the protein CASRPPGLAGVTEQFF.

The V gene is TRBV4-1, the J gene TRBJ2-1; TRBD1 matches at 7 bases. Germline assignment: CDR1 MGHRA and CDR2 YSYEKL. With V trimmed by 1 base and J by 6 bases, 0 bases remained unmatched. There are 13 residues in the CDR3. The CDR3 DNA reads TGCGCCAGCAGCCAAGCAGGGGGCAATGAGCAGTTCTTC. Encoded protein: CASSQAGGNEQFF.

V is TRBV28 and J is TRBJ2-2; possibly TRBD2 for D (5 bases). The CDR3 has 15 amino acids. The V end was cut by 8 bases, the J end by 0 bases, with 13 bases between. Looked up from germline, CDR1 is MDHEN and CDR2 is SYDVKM. As DNA, the CDR3 is TGTGCCAGCGGAGGCCCCAGGACGAACACCGGGGAGCTGTTTTTT. Amino acids: CASGGPRTNTGELFF.

The J gene is TRBJ1-1, the V gene TRBV7-9; TRBD1 aligns across 10 bases. Trimming at V came to 3 bases and at J to 8 bases, leaving 3 bases not matched to a gene. The CDR3 has 13 amino acids. Germline CDR1 is SEHNR and CDR2 is FQNEAQ (reference sequence). In DNA, the CDR3 is TGTGCCAGCAGCTTGCCGGGACAGGGGGAAGCTTTCTTT. It yields the protein CASSLPGQGEAFF.

The chain links TRBV9 to TRBJ1-1, with D unresolved. The ends were cut back, 1 base at V and 0 bases at J, with 7 bases in the middle. From germline, CDR1 is SGDLS and CDR2 YYNGEE. The length of the CDR3 is 14 residues. Here the CDR3 DNA reads TGTGCCAGCAGCGTATCCCAGGTGAACACTGAAGCTTTCTTT. It specifies CASSVSQVNTEAFF.

The V gene is TRBV10-3, the J gene TRBJ1-4; D gene unclear. This CDR3 contains 15 residues. V gave up 4 bases and J gave up 0 bases, with 9 bases separating them. Germline lookup yields CDR1 ENHRY and CDR2 SYGVKD. In nucleotides, the CDR3 is TGTGCCATCAGTGCTGGAGGTGCAACTAATGAAAAACTGTTTTTT. It yields the protein CAISAGGATNEKLFF.

V gene TRBV18 combines with J gene TRBJ1-5; TRBD1 aligns across 7 bases. Germline CDR1 reads KGHSH; CDR2 reads LQKENI. The CDR3 is made up of 15 amino acids. J was trimmed by 0 bases and V by 2 bases; bases with no gene match: 1. CDR3 bases: TGTGCCAGCTCACCAGGGACAGATAGCAATCAGCCCCAGCATTTT. Its translation: CASSPGTDSNQPQHF. The whole variable domain, remainder taken from reference TRBV18 and TRBJ1-5, is NAGVMQNPRHLVRRRGQEARLRCSPMKGHSHVYWYRQLPEEGLKFMVYLQKENIIDESGMPKERFSAEFPKEGPSILRIQQVVRGDSAAYFCASSPGTDSNQPQHFGDGTRLSIL.

The V and J genes are TRBV9 and TRBJ1-3, with TRBD1 matching over 8 bases. This CDR3 region has 17 residues. V gave up 0 bases and J gave up 0 bases; unmatched junction bases: 5. Per germline, CDR1 SGDLS and CDR2 YYNGEE. CDR3: CASSVATGGSSGNTIYF. The CDR3 region has the DNA TGTGCCAGCAGCGTAGCTACAGGGGGAAGCTCTGGAAACACCATATATTTT.

The chain combines TRBV15 with TRBJ1-1; perhaps TRBD1 as D (6 bases). The CDR3 consists of 13 residues. Germline V lookup: CDR1 LNHNV, CDR2 YYDKDF (reference sequence). Trimming shortened V by 8 bases and J by 1 base, and 11 bases separated the two germline ends. The CDR3, as DNA: TGTGCCACCGGAGAACAGGGGAACACTGAAGCTTTCTTT. This sequence encodes CATGEQGNTEAFF.

The V and J genes are TRBV18 and TRBJ1-1; tentatively, D is TRBD1 (6 bases). CDR1 KGHSH and CDR2 LQKENI come from the germline V gene. The V end was cut by 5 bases, the J end by 0 bases, with 10 bases between. The CDR3 has 14 residues. The CDR3 coding sequence is TGTGCCAGCTCAACGACAGGCATGAACACTGAAGCTTTCTTT. This translates into CASSTTGMNTEAFF.

This chain links TRBV13 with TRBJ1-2; 8 bases fit TRBD1. This CDR3 is built from 14 residues. V was clipped by 5 bases and J by 2 bases; unmatched bases: 4. Germline V CDR1 and CDR2: PRHDT, FYEKMQ (reference sequence). As DNA, the CDR3 is TGTGCCAGCAGCGTGAGGGACAGGAACTATGGCTACACCTTC. Protein sequence: CASSVRDRNYGYTF.

A few counts support this clone. This chain joins TRBV11-2 and TRBJ2-2; 8 nucleotides line up with TRBD2. The germline CDR1 and CDR2 sequences are SGHAT and FQNNGV. The CDR3 length is 16 residues. With V trimmed by 4 bases and J by 7 bases, 11 bases remained unmatched. Here the CDR3 reads CASSSRTSLSIGELFF. The DNA for the CDR3 is TGTGCCAGCAGCTCCCGGACTAGCTTATCAATCGGGGAGCTGTTTTTT. Filled out from reference TRBV11-2 and TRBJ2-2, the complete variable domain reads EAGVAQSPRYKIIEKRQSVAFWCNPISGHATLYWYQQILGQGPKLLIQFQNNGVVDDSQLPKDRFSAERLKGVDSTLKIQPAKLEDSAVYLCASSSRTSLSIGELFFGEGSRLTVL.

The V call is TRBV5-1, the J call TRBJ1-4; D is unclear. From germline, CDR1 is SGHRS and CDR2 YFSETQ. This CDR3 is 13 amino acids long. Between the trimmed V and J ends, which lost 2 bases and 8 bases, there was a span of 10 bases. The DNA of the CDR3 is TGCGCCAGCAGCTTATCCCCCACAGAAAAACTGTTTTTT. Amino acid sequence: CASSLSPTEKLFF.

This rearrangement joins TRBV19 to TRBJ1-6; D possibly corresponds to TRBD1 (6 bases). Germline V gene lookup returns CDR1 LNHDA and CDR2 SQIVND (reference sequence). This CDR3 contains 16 residues. Deletions cut 1 base from V and 8 bases from J, with 15 bases between. The CDR3 is CASSIGGGRTDSPLHF. The CDR3 nucleotides read TGTGCCAGTAGTATAGGGGGGGGGCGAACTGATTCACCCCTCCACTTT.

V gene TRBV27 combines with J gene TRBJ2-6; D gene uncertain. Trimming took off 4 bases at V and 2 bases at J, with 6 bases between the two ends. The CDR3 consists of 14 residues. Germline V gives CDR1 MNHEY, CDR2 SMNVEV (reference sequence). The CDR3: CASSSRAGANVLTF. CDR3 nucleotide sequence: TGTGCCAGCAGTTCCCGGGCTGGGGCCAACGTCCTGACTTTC.

The V call is TRBV6-1, the J call TRBJ2-3, with TRBD1 as a possible D gene (7 bases). The CDR3 spans 14 residues. Germline CDR1 MNHNS, CDR2 SASEGT. Deletions cut 2 bases from V and 4 bases from J, with 10 bases between. CDR3 protein: CASSEQGGADTQYF. The CDR3 nucleotides read TGTGCCAGCAGTGAACAGGGGGGTGCAGATACGCAGTATTTT.

The J gene is TRBJ1-2, the V gene TRBV10-3; TRBD1 might be the D (5 bases). The CDR3 consists of 17 residues. The V gene lost 0 bases and the J gene lost 8 bases, with 22 bases spanning the gap. The germline gives CDR1 ENHRY, CDR2 SYGVKD. CDR3: CAISESGEVLRRDGYTF. CDR3 DNA: TGTGCCATCAGTGAGTCGGGAGAGGTTTTAAGGCGGGACGGCTACACCTTC.